Listed below are T cell receptor beta chains from one sample, sequenced in a study of OX40 agonist ivuxolimab in advanced cancers. Assay used: immunoSEQ multiplex PCR; TCRdb lists only in-frame clones, some missing. The data hold more than 95,000 clones, with about nine tenths observed a single time. This sample comprised CD4+ or CD8+ T cells sorted from blood, obtained in a trial of the OX40 agonist ivuxolimab. The receptors were sampled from an adult with an advanced solid tumor such as melanoma, head and neck, liver or kidney cancer. Both conserved end residues are part of each CDR3. D genes are given only for firm matches. Clone size is stated in some rows and not others, as once, few, many or a class when expanded.

TRBJ1-2	TRBV19	.	14	.	CASSIDTGHYGYTF	TGTGCCAGTAGTATAGACACAGGGCACTATGGCTACACCTTC
TRBJ2-1	TRBV6-5	.	11	.	CASSENNEQFF	TGTGCCAGCAGTGAGAACAATGAGCAGTTCTTC
TRBJ2-4	TRBV28	.	16	TRBD1	CASRPGQGWVKNIQYF	TGTGCCAGCAGACCCGGACAGGGGTGGGTCAAAAACATTCAGTACTTC
TRBJ2-5	TRBV28	.	15	.	CASSLYQTGQETQYF	TGTGCCAGCAGTTTATACCAGACAGGTCAAGAGACCCAGTACTTC
TRBJ2-3	TRBV5-1	.	16	TRBD2	CASSLSSSGGTDTQYF	TGCGCCAGCAGCTTGTCGTCTAGCGGGGGCACAGATACGCAGTATTTT
TRBJ2-3	TRBV10-3	.	15	.	CAISELGGFTDTQYF	TGTGCCATCAGCGAATTAGGCGGGTTCACAGATACGCAGTATTTT
TRBJ2-1	TRBV28	.	15	.	CASSPSQGLDNEQFF	TGTGCCAGCAGTCCCTCGCAGGGGCTAGATAATGAGCAGTTCTTC
TRBJ2-7	TRBV6-5	.	15	.	CASSYVSGSSYEQYF	TGTGCCAGCAGTTACGTCTCGGGCAGCTCCTACGAGCAGTACTTC
TRBJ2-7	TRBV25-1	.	13	.	CASSERAAYEQYF	TGTGCCAGCAGCGAAAGGGCCGCCTACGAGCAGTACTTC
TRBJ2-3	TRBV5-1	.	17	.	CASSLEGGTPWADTQYF	TGCGCCAGCAGCTTGGAAGGCGGTACCCCCTGGGCAGATACGCAGTATTTT
TRBJ2-7	TRBV6-5	.	14	.	CASSSDRPKGEQYF	TGTGCCAGCAGCTCCGACAGGCCCAAGGGCGAGCAGTACTTC
TRBJ1-4	TRBV7-9	.	18	TRBD1	CASSYRDRGGSTNEKLFF	TGTGCCAGCAGCTACCGGGACAGGGGTGGCTCCACTAATGAAAAACTGTTTTTT
TRBJ1-5	TRBV5-1	.	14	.	CASSLGQEDQPQHF	TGCGCCAGCAGCTTGGGACAGGAGGATCAGCCCCAGCATTTT
TRBJ2-2	TRBV6-1	.	14	.	CATRGAPNTGELFF	TGTGCCACTCGGGGGGCGCCGAACACCGGGGAGCTGTTTTTT
TRBJ2-1	TRBV29-1	.	16	TRBD1	CSVEDLPGQGPTKQFF	TGCAGCGTTGAAGATCTACCGGGACAGGGTCCAACTAAACAGTTCTTC
TRBJ1-5	TRBV2	.	13	TRBD1	CASEGQGNQPQHF	TGTGCCAGCGAGGGACAGGGGAATCAGCCCCAGCATTTT
TRBJ2-7	TRBV7-2	.	15	TRBD2	CASSLAGTSSYEQYF	TGTGCCAGCAGCTTAGCCGGGACTAGCTCCTACGAGCAGTACTTC
TRBJ2-2	TRBV10-1	.	13	.	CASSPRVSGELFF	TGCGCCAGCAGCCCCAGGGTCTCCGGGGAGCTGTTTTTT
TRBJ1-2	TRBV28	.	12	.	CASSFDLYGYTF	TGTGCCAGCAGTTTTGACCTCTACGGCTACACCTTC
TRBJ2-5	TRBV5-1	.	16	.	CASSPTGTSRGETQYF	TGCGCCAGCAGCCCCACCGGGACATCACGGGGGGAGACCCAGTACTTC
TRBJ2-1	TRBV4-3	.	18	.	CASSQDLDYPGTYNEQFF	TGCGCCAGCAGCCAAGATCTGGACTACCCAGGGACCTACAATGAGCAGTTCTTC
TRBJ2-2	TRBV5-1	few	16	.	CASRFVGGGSTGELFF	TGCGCCAGCAGGTTCGTGGGGGGAGGAAGCACCGGGGAGCTGTTTTTT
TRBJ2-7	TRBV5-6	.	14	.	CASSGRDTSYEQYF	TGTGCCAGCAGCGGCCGGGACACCTCCTACGAGCAGTACTTC
TRBJ2-1	TRBV5-1	.	16	TRBD2	CASSRGLAGAHNEQFF	TGCGCCAGCAGCAGGGGACTAGCGGGAGCCCACAATGAGCAGTTCTTC
TRBJ1-1	TRBV28	.	14	TRBD1	CAIRYRGVRTEAFF	TGTGCCATACGATACAGGGGAGTAAGGACTGAAGCTTTCTTT
TRBJ1-1	TRBV7-2	once	15	.	CASSLQGAKGTEAFF	TGTGCCAGCAGCTTACAGGGAGCTAAGGGCACTGAAGCTTTCTTT
TRBJ2-7	TRBV10-2	.	13	TRBD1	CASTGGWSYEQYF	TGCGCCAGTACAGGGGGCTGGTCCTACGAGCAGTACTTC
TRBJ2-2	TRBV11-3	.	15	TRBD2	CASSLELAGTGELFF	TGTGCCAGCAGCTTAGAACTAGCGGGAACCGGGGAGCTGTTTTTT
TRBJ2-5	TRBV18	.	12	.	CASSPRQETQYF	TGTGCCAGCTCACCTCGCCAAGAGACCCAGTACTTC
TRBJ2-3	TRBV9	.	13	TRBD2	CASNGGLTDTQYF	TGTGCCAGCAACGGGGGACTAACAGATACGCAGTATTTT
TRBJ2-1	TRBV7-3	.	15	TRBD2	CASSPGLADYNEQFF	TGTGCCAGCAGCCCGGGACTAGCAGATTACAATGAGCAGTTCTTC
TRBJ1-1	TRBV7-8	.	13	.	CASSLARTTEAFF	TGTGCCAGCAGCCTGGCACGGACGACAGAAGCTTTCTTT
TRBJ2-5	TRBV7-3	.	13	TRBD1	CASGNGQGQTQYF	TGTGCCAGCGGTAACGGACAGGGTCAAACTCAGTACTTC
TRBJ2-2	TRBV7-6	.	16	.	CASSLASGSNTGELFF	TGTGCCAGCAGCTTAGCTAGCGGTTCTAACACCGGGGAGCTGTTTTTT
TRBJ1-3	TRBV6-5	.	13	.	CASSLTDGNTIYF	TGTGCCAGCAGTTTGACTGATGGAAACACCATATATTTT
TRBJ1-5	TRBV18	.	16	.	CASSPQSHGTGKPQHF	TGTGCCAGCTCACCACAATCACATGGAACAGGGAAACCCCAGCATTTT
TRBJ2-1	TRBV11-2	.	14	.	CASSRDGIQGEQFF	TGTGCCAGCAGCAGGGACGGAATACAAGGTGAGCAGTTCTTC
TRBJ2-2	TRBV30	.	15	.	CAWSVLGTNTGELFF	TGTGCCTGGAGTGTACTGGGCACAAACACCGGGGAGCTGTTTTTT
TRBJ2-1	TRBV11-1	.	16	TRBD2	CASSLATSGRRNEQFF	TGTGCCAGCAGCCTCGCGACTAGCGGGAGGCGGAATGAGCAGTTCTTC
TRBJ1-3	TRBV2	.	13	.	CASTGQAGNTIYF	TGTGCCAGCACAGGCCAGGCTGGAAACACCATATATTTT
TRBJ2-7	TRBV12-5	.	16	.	CASGLVHFAPAYEQYF	TGTGCTAGTGGTTTGGTACATTTCGCACCAGCCTACGAGCAGTACTTC
TRBJ1-2	TRBV11-1	.	15	.	CASRSTALSNYGYTF	TGTGCCAGCAGATCGACGGCCTTGTCTAACTATGGCTACACCTTC
TRBJ2-7	TRBV28	once	15	.	CASSPHTDYSYEQYF	TGTGCCAGCAGTCCTCACACGGATTACTCCTACGAGCAGTACTTC
TRBJ2-2	TRBV5-1	.	15	TRBD2	CASRGLAGVDGELFF	TGCGCCAGCAGAGGACTAGCGGGAGTGGACGGGGAGCTGTTTTTT
TRBJ1-6	TRBV25-1	.	15	TRBD1	CASSFSTGLNSPLHF	TGTGCCAGCTCATTCTCGACAGGGCTGAATTCACCCCTCCACTTT
TRBJ2-2	TRBV5-1	.	17	.	CASSLVPVRELTGELFF	TGCGCCAGCAGCTTGGTCCCAGTCCGGGAGCTCACCGGGGAGCTGTTTTTT
TRBJ1-2	TRBV7-3	.	17	.	CASSLLGRGSEGDGYTF	TGTGCCAGCAGCTTATTAGGTCGGGGGTCAGAGGGCGATGGCTACACCTTC
TRBJ1-2	TRBV19	.	13	.	CASSIEGNYGYTF	TGTGCCAGTAGTATAGAGGGGAACTATGGCTACACCTTC
TRBJ1-1	TRBV5-1	.	16	.	CASSAPGPSRNTEAFF	TGCGCCAGCAGTGCTCCGGGACCGAGCAGAAACACTGAAGCTTTCTTT
TRBJ2-7	TRBV7-2	.	15	.	CASSLVTKQPLEQYF	TGTGCCAGCAGCTTAGTCACCAAGCAGCCTCTCGAGCAGTACTTC